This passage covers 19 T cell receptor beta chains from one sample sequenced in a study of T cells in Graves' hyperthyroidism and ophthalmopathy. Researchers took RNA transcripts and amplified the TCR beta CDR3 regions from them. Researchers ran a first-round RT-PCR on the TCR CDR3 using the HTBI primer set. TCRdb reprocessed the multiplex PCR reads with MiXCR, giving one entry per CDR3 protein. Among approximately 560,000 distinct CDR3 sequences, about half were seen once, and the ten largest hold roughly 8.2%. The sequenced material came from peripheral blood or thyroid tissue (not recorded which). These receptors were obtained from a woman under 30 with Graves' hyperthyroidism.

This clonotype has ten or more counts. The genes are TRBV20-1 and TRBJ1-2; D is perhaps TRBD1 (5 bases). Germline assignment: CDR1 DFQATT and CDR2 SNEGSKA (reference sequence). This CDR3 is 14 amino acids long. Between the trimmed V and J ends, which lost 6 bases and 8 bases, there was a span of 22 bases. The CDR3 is CSALGTGAVEGYTF. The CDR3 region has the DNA TGCAGTGCGCTAGGAACCGGGGCCGTGGAAGGCTACACCTTC.

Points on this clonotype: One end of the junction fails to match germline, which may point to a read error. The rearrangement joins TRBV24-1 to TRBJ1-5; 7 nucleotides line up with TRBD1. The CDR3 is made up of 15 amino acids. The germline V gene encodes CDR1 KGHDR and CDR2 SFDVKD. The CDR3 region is CATSGRTGFNQPQRF. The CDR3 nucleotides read TGTGCCACCTCAGGGAGGACAGGCTTCAATCAGCCCCAGCGTTTT.

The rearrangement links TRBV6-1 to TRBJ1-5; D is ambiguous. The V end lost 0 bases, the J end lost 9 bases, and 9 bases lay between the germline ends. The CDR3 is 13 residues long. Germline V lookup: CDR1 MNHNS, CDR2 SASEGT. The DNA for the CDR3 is TGTGCCAGCAGTGAAGCTGTCGGGTGGCCCCAGCATTTT. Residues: CASSEAVGWPQHF.

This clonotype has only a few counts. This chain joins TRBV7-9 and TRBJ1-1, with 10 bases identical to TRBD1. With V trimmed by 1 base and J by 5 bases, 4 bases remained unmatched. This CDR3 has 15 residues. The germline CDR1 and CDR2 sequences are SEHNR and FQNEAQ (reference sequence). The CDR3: CASSLGQGAWTEAFF. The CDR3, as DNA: TGTGCCAGCAGCTTAGGACAGGGGGCGTGGACTGAAGCTTTCTTT.

The CDR3 region has the DNA TGTGCCATGCCCCCCGGGACTCCTGAGTTTGGAAATGAAAAACTGTTTTTT. It is translated as CAMPPGTPEFGNEKLFF. The chain uses TRBV10-3 and TRBJ1-4; maybe TRBD1 (5 bases). Germline values: CDR1 ENHRY, CDR2 SYGVKD. The CDR3 loop spans 17 amino acids. V was cut by 9 bases and J by 5 bases, with 25 bases left in between.

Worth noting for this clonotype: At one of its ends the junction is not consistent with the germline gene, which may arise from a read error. The CDR3 here is CASSPGRHLPMNTEAFF. The CDR3 bases are TGCGCCAGCAGCCCGGGGAGACACCTACCCATGAACACTGAAGCTTTCTTT. The chain combines TRBV9 with TRBJ1-1; no clear D gene. Looked up from germline, CDR1 is SGDLS and CDR2 is YYNGEE. The CDR3 totals 17 residues.

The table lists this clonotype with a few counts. The CDR3 sequence is CASSLLPRNTEAFF. CDR3 bases: TGTGCCAGCAGCTTACTCCCCAGGAACACTGAAGCTTTCTTT. V is TRBV7-9 and J is TRBJ1-1; D unclear. V lost 2 bases and J lost 1, with 8 bases in between. The germline V gene has CDR1 SEHNR and CDR2 FQNEAQ (reference sequence). This CDR3 comprises 14 residues.

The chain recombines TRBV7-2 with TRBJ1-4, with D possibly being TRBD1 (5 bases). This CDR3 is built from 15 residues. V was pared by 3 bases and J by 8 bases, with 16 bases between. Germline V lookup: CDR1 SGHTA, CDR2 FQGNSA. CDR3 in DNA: TGTGCCAGCAGCTTCGGGACCCTACGGCAAGAAAAACTGTTTTTT. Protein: CASSFGTLRQEKLFF. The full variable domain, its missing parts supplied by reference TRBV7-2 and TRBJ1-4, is GAGVSQSPSNKVTEKGKDVELRCDPISGHTALYWYRQSLGQGLEFLIYFQGNSAPDKSGLPSDRFSAERTGGSVSTLTIQRTQQEDSAVYLCASSFGTLRQEKLFFGSGTQLSVL.

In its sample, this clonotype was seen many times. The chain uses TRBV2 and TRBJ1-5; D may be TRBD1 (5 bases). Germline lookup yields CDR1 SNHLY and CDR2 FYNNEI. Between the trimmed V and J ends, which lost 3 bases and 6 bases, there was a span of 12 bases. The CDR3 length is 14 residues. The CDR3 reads CASSDRAGVQPQHF. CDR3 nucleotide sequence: TGTGCCAGCAGTGACAGGGCCGGAGTTCAGCCCCAGCATTTT. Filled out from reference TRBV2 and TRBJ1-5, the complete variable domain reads EPEVTQTPSHQVTQMGQEVILRCVPISNHLYFYWYRQILGQKVEFLVSFYNNEISEKSEIFDDQFSVERPDGSNFTLKIRSTKLEDSAMYFCASSDRAGVQPQHFGDGTRLSIL.

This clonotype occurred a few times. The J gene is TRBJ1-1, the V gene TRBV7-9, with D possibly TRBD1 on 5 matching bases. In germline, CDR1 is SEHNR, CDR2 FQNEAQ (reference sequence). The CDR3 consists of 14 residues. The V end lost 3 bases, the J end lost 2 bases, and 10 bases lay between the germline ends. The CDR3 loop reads CASSLTALNTEAFF. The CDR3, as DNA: TGTGCCAGCAGCTTGACAGCCTTAAACACTGAAGCTTTCTTT.

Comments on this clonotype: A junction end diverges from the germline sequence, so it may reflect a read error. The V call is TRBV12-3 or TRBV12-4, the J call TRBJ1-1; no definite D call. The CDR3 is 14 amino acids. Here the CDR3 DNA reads TGTGCCAGCAGCTTAGAGGTTATCGTCACTGAAGCTTTCTTT. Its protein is CASSLEVIVTEAFF.

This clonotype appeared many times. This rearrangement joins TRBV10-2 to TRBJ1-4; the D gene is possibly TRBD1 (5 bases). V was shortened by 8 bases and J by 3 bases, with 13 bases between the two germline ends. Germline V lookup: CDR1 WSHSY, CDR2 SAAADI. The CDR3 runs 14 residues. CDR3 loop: CASVPDSSNEKLFF. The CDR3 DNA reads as TGCGCCAGCGTTCCTGACAGCTCTAATGAAAAACTGTTTTTT.

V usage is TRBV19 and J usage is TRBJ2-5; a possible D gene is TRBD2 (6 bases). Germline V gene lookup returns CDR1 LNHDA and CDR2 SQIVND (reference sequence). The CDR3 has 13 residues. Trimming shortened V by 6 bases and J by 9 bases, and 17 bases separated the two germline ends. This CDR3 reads CASRSGVRSPQYF. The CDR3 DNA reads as TGTGCCAGTAGATCGGGGGTCCGGTCGCCCCAGTACTTC.

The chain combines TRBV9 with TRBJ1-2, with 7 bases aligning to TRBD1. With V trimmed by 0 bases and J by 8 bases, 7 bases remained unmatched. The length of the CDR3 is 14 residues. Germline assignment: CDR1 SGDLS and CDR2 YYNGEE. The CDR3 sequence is CASSVGGTVSGYTF. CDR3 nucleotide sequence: TGTGCCAGCAGCGTAGGCGGGACAGTTAGCGGCTACACCTTC. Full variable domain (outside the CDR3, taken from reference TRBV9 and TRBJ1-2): DSGVTQTPKHLITATGQRVTLRCSPRSGDLSVYWYQQSLDQGLQFLIQYYNGEERAKGNILERFSAQQFPDLHSELNLSSLELGDSALYFCASSVGGTVSGYTFGSGTRLTVV.

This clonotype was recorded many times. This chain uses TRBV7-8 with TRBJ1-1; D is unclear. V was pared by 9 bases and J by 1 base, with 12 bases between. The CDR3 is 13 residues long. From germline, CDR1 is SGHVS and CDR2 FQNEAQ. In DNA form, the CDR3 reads TGTGCCAGTTCGTGGACGGCGAACACTGAAGCTTTCTTT. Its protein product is CASSWTANTEAFF. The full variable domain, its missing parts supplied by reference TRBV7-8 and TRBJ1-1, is GAGVSQSPRYKVAKRGQDVALRCDPISGHVSLFWYQQALGQGPEFLTYFQNEAQLDKSGLPSDRFFAERPEGSVSTLKIQRTQQEDSAVYLCASSWTANTEAFFGQGTRLTVV.

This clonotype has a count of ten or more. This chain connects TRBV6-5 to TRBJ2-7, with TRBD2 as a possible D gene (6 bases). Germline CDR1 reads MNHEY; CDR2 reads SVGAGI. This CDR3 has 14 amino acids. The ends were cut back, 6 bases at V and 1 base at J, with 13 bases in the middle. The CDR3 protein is CASSAGPTSYEQYF. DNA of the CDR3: TGTGCCAGCAGCGCGGGACCGACGTCCTACGAGCAGTACTTC.

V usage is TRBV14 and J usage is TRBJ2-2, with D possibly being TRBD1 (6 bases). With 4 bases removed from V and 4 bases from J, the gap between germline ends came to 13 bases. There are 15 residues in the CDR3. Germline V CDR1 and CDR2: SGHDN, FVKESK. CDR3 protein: CASSRATGSTGELFF. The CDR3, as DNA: TGTGCCAGCAGCCGGGCGACAGGAAGCACCGGGGAGCTGTTTTTT.

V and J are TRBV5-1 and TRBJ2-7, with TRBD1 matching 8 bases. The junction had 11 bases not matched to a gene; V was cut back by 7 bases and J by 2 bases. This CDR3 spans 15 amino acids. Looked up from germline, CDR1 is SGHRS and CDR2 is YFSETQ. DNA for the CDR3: TGCGCCAGCCGCAACGACCCGACAGGGGCCTACGAGCAGTACTTC. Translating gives CASRNDPTGAYEQYF. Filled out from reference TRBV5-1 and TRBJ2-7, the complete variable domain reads KAGVTQTPRYLIKTRGQQVTLSCSPISGHRSVSWYQQTPGQGLQFLFEYFSETQRNKGNFPGRFSGRQFSNSRSEMNVSTLELGDSALYLCASRNDPTGAYEQYFGPGTRLTVT.

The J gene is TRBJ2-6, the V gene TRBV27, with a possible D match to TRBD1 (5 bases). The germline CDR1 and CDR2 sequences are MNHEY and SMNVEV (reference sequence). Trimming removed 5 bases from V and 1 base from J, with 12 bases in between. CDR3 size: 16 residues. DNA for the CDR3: TGTGCCAGCAGTAGACCAGGGATATCTGGGGCCAACGTCCTGACTTTC. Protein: CASSRPGISGANVLTF.